The clone carrying this T cell receptor beta chain was picked up one time. These data belong to a study of OX40 agonist ivuxolimab in advanced cancers. The CDR3 extends over 13 amino acids. V lost 8 bases and J 4 bases, leaving 14 bases between the germline ends. Germline-derived CDR1 and CDR2 are MNHEY and SMNVEV (reference sequence). The assay was immunoSEQ multiplex PCR, and TCRdb's table has in-frame clones only and misses some. The sample records around 66,000 clones, approximately 90% being singletons. Sample: CD4+ or CD8+ T cells sorted from blood, taken in a trial of the OX40 agonist ivuxolimab. The gene calls are TRBV27 and TRBJ1-2; D not certain. This receptor was taken from an adult with an advanced solid tumor such as melanoma, head and neck, liver or kidney cancer. The CDR3 coding sequence is TGTGCCAGCGGGCTCGGTGGCGGCTATGGCTACACCTTC. This encodes CASGLGGGYGYTF.